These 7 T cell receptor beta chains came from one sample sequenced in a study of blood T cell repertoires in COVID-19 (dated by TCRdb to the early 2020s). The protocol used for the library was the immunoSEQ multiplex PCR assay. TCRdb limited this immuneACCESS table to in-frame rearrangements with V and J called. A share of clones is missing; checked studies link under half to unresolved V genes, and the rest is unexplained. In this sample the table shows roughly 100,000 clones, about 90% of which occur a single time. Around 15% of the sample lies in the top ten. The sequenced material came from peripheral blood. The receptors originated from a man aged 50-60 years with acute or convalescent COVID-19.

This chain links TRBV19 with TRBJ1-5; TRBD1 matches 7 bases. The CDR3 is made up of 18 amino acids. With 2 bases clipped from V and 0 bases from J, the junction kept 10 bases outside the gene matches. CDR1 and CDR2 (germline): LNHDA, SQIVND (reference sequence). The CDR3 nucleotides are TGTGCCAGTAGTATACAGGACAGGCGTCGATATAGCAATCAGCCCCAGCATTTT. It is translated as CASSIQDRRRYSNQPQHF.

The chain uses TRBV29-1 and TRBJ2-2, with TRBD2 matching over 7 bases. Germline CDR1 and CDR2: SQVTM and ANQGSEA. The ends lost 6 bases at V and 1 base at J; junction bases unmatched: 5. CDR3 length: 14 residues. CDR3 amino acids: CSVILARNTGELFF. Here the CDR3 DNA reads TGCAGCGTGATACTAGCGCGGAACACCGGGGAGCTGTTTTTT.

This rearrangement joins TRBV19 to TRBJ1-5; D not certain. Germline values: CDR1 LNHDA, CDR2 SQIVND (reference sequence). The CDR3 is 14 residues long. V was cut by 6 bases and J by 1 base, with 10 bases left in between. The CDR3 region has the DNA TGTGCCAGTAGAGGAGGTGGGAGCAATCAGCCCCAGCATTTT. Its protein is CASRGGGSNQPQHF.

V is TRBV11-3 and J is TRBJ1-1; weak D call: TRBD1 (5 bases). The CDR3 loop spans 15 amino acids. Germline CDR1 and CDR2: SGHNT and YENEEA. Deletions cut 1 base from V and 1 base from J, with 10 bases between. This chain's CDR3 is CASSLGNGGNTEAFF. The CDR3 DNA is TGTGCCAGCAGCTTAGGGAACGGGGGGAACACTGAAGCTTTCTTT.

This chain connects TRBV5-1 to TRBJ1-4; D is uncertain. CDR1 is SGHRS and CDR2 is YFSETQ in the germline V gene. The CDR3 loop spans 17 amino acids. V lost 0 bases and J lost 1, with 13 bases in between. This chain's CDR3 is CASSLALQSITNEKLFF. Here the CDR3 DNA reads TGCGCCAGCAGCTTGGCCTTACAGTCCATAACTAATGAAAAACTGTTTTTT.

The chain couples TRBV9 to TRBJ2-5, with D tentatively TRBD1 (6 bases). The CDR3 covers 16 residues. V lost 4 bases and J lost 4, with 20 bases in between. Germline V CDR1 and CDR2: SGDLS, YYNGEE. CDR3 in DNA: TGTGCCAGCAGCCCAGTCCCAGGGTTAGGGGGAGAGACCCAGTACTTC. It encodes CASSPVPGLGGETQYF.

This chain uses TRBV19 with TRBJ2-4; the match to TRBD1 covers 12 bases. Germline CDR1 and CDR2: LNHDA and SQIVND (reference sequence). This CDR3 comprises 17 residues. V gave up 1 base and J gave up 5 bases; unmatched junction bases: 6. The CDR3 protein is CASSIAEGQGAENIQYF. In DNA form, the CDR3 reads TGTGCCAGTAGTATAGCGGAGGGACAGGGGGCCGAAAACATTCAGTACTTC.